A selection of T cell receptor beta chains follows, all from one sample in a study of cytotoxic CD8 clonotypes in ibrutinib-treated CLL. Sequencing used immunoSEQ multiplex PCR; TCRdb keeps in-frame clones, though not all of them. The table has about 140,000 clones, more than 70% seen once. This sample comprised PBMCs, obtained after 36 months of ibrutinib treatment. All receptors come from a human donor with chronic lymphocytic leukemia. CDR3s include the opening cysteine and the closing phenylalanine or tryptophan. The order of the fields is J gene, clone size, V gene, D gene, CDR3 protein, CDR3 DNA. D genes are given only for firm matches. Not every row has a clone size; where given, it reads once, few, many or a size class.

TRBJ1-4 | - | TRBV18 | - | CASSLGEGRNEKLFF | TGTGCCAGCTCCCTCGGTGAGGGGAGGAATGAAAAACTGTTTTTT
TRBJ1-5 | - | TRBV6-5 | - | CASSYSTNQPQHF | TGTGCCAGCAGTTACTCGACAAATCAGCCCCAGCATTTT
TRBJ2-3 | once | TRBV19 | - | CASSIDRDTQYF | TGTGCCAGTAGTATCGATCGGGATACGCAGTATTTT
TRBJ2-1 | - | TRBV11-1 | - | CASSLIGNEQFF | TGTGCCAGCAGCCTAATAGGAAATGAGCAGTTCTTC
TRBJ2-1 | - | TRBV5-1 | - | CASSLESREQFF | TGCGCCAGCAGCTTGGAATCACGGGAGCAGTTCTTC
TRBJ2-7 | - | TRBV7-9 | - | CASSLPMSSYEQYF | TGTGCCAGCAGCTTACCGATGAGCTCCTACGAGCAGTACTTC
TRBJ1-1 | - | TRBV7-9 | TRBD1 | CASSLGHTGGRNTEAFF | TGTGCCAGCAGCTTAGGTCACACAGGGGGAAGGAACACTGAAGCTTTCTTT
TRBJ1-5 | few | TRBV5-1 | - | CASSLAGRDGQPQHF | TGCGCCAGCAGCTTGGCCGGGCGGGATGGTCAGCCCCAGCATTTT
TRBJ2-3 | - | TRBV4-1 | - | CASSQVGVVKNTQYF | TGCGCCAGCAGCCAAGTCGGCGTTGTTAAAAATACGCAGTATTTT
TRBJ2-5 | - | TRBV30 | TRBD2 | CAWSVSLAEGTQYF | TGTGCCTGGAGTGTATCGCTAGCGGAAGGGACCCAGTACTTC
TRBJ1-1 | few | TRBV11-3 | - | CASSSTGMNTEAFF | TGTGCCAGCAGCTCGACAGGCATGAACACTGAAGCTTTCTTT
TRBJ1-3 | - | TRBV11-2 | - | CASSSRTAGNTIYF | TGTGCCAGCAGCTCCAGGACAGCCGGAAACACCATATATTTT
TRBJ1-1 | - | TRBV5-1 | - | CASSLTGFTEAFF | TGCGCCAGCAGCCTAACAGGGTTCACTGAAGCTTTCTTT
TRBJ2-4 | - | TRBV5-8 | TRBD2 | CASSSERGSIQYF | TGTGCCAGCAGCTCCGAGCGGGGGAGCATTCAGTACTTC
TRBJ2-2 | once | TRBV4-2 | TRBD1 | CASSTGTGDTGELFF | TGTGCCAGCAGCACCGGGACAGGGGACACCGGGGAGCTGTTTTTT
TRBJ2-7 | - | TRBV4-1 | TRBD1 | CASSQTQGASYEQYF | TGCGCCAGCAGCCAGACACAGGGGGCTTCCTACGAGCAGTACTTC
TRBJ1-2 | - | TRBV27 | - | CASSFLGDFGRGYTF | TGTGCCAGCAGTTTTTTAGGGGACTTTGGGCGGGGCTACACCTTC
TRBJ1-1 | - | TRBV11-2 | - | CASSRLRGITEAFF | TGTGCCAGCAGTCGCCTCCGGGGGATCACTGAAGCTTTCTTT
TRBJ1-4 | - | TRBV7-8 | - | CASSLEARINEKLFF | TGTGCCAGCAGCTTAGAAGCCCGCATTAATGAAAAACTGTTTTTT
TRBJ2-7 | - | TRBV7-8 | - | CASRPRRGAYEQYF | TGTGCCAGCAGGCCTCGGAGGGGGGCCTACGAGCAGTACTTC
TRBJ2-5 | - | TRBV5-1 | TRBD2 | CASSLGLAGYQETQYF | TGCGCCAGCAGCTTGGGGCTAGCGGGGTACCAAGAGACCCAGTACTTC
TRBJ2-7 | - | TRBV9 | - | CASSVGKGAFYEQYF | TGTGCCAGCAGCGTAGGTAAAGGGGCATTCTACGAGCAGTACTTC
TRBJ2-1 | - | TRBV27 | - | CASSFLAEQFF | TGTGCCAGCAGTTTTTTGGCTGAGCAGTTCTTC
TRBJ1-5 | - | TRBV9 | - | CASSETGMSNQPQHF | TGTGCCAGCAGCGAAACAGGGATGAGCAATCAGCCCCAGCATTTT
TRBJ2-5 | - | TRBV11-2 | - | CASSLETPLRSRGETQYF | TGTGCCAGCAGCTTAGAAACCCCGCTCAGGAGCAGAGGGGAGACCCAGTACTTC
TRBJ2-5 | - | TRBV5-4 | - | CASRLTQKETQYF | TGTGCCAGCAGACTGACACAGAAAGAGACCCAGTACTTC
TRBJ2-7 | - | TRBV15 | - | CATSSLHRAHYEQYF | TGTGCCACCAGCAGCTTACATAGAGCACATTACGAGCAGTACTTC
TRBJ1-5 | - | TRBV15 | - | CATSRTTPSGGKERSNQPQHF | TGTGCCACCAGCAGAACTACCCCCTCGGGGGGCAAGGAGAGGAGCAATCAGCCCCAGCATTTT
TRBJ1-1 | - | TRBV15 | TRBD1 | CATGGQGNTEAFF | TGTGCCACGGGCGGACAGGGCAACACTGAAGCTTTCTTT
TRBJ1-2 | - | TRBV14 | - | CASSQLGSPLRYTF | TGTGCCAGCAGCCAACTCGGGTCCCCGCTGCGCTACACCTTC
TRBJ2-7 | - | TRBV19 | - | CASSIRDYEQYF | TGTGCCAGTAGTATCCGGGACTACGAGCAGTACTTC
TRBJ2-3 | - | TRBV21-1 | - | CASNRHSKDTDTQYF | TGTGCCAGCAATAGACACTCGAAAGACACAGATACGCAGTATTTT
TRBJ1-1 | - | TRBV27 | TRBD1 | CASSPPYPRDSEAFF | TGTGCCAGCAGTCCCCCCTATCCCAGGGACAGTGAAGCTTTCTTT
TRBJ1-2 | - | TRBV5-1 | TRBD1 | CASSIRQGTNYGYTF | TGCGCCAGCAGCATACGACAGGGCACTAACTATGGCTACACCTTC
TRBJ2-2 | - | TRBV9 | TRBD2 | CASSGGLAWNTGELFF | TGTGCCAGCAGCGGGGGACTAGCATGGAACACCGGGGAGCTGTTTTTT
TRBJ2-7 | - | TRBV5-1 | TRBD1 | CASGPGQDYEQYF | TGCGCCAGCGGACCGGGACAGGACTACGAGCAGTACTTC
TRBJ2-1 | - | TRBV9 | TRBD2 | CASSAGLAGGNEQFF | TGTGCCAGCAGCGCCGGACTAGCGGGAGGAAATGAGCAGTTCTTC
TRBJ1-1 | - | TRBV11-2 | - | CASSVGLNTEAFF | TGTGCCAGCAGCGTCGGACTGAACACTGAAGCTTTCTTT
TRBJ1-1 | - | TRBV19 | - | CASSIGAGQNLAFF | TGTGCCAGTAGTATAGGGGCAGGCCAGAATCTGGCTTTCTTT
TRBJ2-5 | - | TRBV5-5 | TRBD1 | CASSWGGTGGETQYF | TGTGCCAGCAGCTGGGGCGGGACAGGTGGGGAGACCCAGTACTTC
TRBJ1-1 | - | TRBV4-2 | - | CASSHDRGEAFF | TGTGCCAGCAGCCATGACAGAGGTGAAGCTTTCTTT
TRBJ2-1 | once | TRBV11-2 | - | CASSFEAAGEQFF | TGTGCCAGCAGCTTTGAAGCGGCAGGTGAGCAGTTCTTC
TRBJ2-5 | - | TRBV9 | TRBD1 | CASSSYRGETQYF | TGTGCCAGCAGCTCTTACAGGGGAGAGACCCAGTACTTC
TRBJ1-1 | - | TRBV27 | - | CASSLRSLRSFPEAFF | TGTGCCAGCAGTTTACGGTCCTTAAGATCGTTCCCTGAAGCTTTCTTT
TRBJ2-2 | - | TRBV19 | - | CASKGKNTGELFF | TGTGCCAGTAAGGGCAAGAACACCGGGGAGCTGTTTTTT